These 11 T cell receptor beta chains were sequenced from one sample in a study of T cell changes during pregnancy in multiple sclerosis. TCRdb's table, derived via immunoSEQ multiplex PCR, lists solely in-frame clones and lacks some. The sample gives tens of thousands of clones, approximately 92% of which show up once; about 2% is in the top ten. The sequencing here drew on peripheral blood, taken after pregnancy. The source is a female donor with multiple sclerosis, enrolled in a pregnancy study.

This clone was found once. The CDR3 spells CATCMGQLYEQYF. CDR3 nucleotides: TGTGCCACATGCATGGGACAGTTATACGAGCAGTACTTC. The chain recombines TRBV28 with TRBJ2-7; 7 bases are a match to TRBD1. Germline CDR1 and CDR2: MDHEN and SYDVKM. The V segment lost 10 bases and the J segment 4 bases; nucleotides outside the gene matches: 10. The CDR3 spans 13 residues.

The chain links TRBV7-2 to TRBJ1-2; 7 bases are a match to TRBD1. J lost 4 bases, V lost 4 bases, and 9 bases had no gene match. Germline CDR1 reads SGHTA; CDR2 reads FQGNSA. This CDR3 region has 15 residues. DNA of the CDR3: TGTGCCAGCAGCTCCGGGACAGACCTCACCTATGGCTACACCTTC. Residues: CASSSGTDLTYGYTF.

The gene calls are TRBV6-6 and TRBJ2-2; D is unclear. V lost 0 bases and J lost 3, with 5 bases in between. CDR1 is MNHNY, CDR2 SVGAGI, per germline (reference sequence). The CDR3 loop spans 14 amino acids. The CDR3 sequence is CASSYSAHTGELFF. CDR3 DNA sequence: TGTGCCAGCAGTTACTCAGCCCACACCGGGGAGCTGTTTTTT.

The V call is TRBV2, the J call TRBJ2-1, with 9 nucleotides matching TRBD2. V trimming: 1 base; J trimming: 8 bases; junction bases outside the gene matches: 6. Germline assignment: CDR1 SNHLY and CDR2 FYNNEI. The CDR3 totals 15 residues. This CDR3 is CASSEGSGSWYEQFF. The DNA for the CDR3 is TGTGCCAGCAGTGAAGGTAGCGGGAGTTGGTATGAGCAGTTCTTC. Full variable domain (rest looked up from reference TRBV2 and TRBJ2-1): EPEVTQTPSHQVTQMGQEVILRCVPISNHLYFYWYRQILGQKVEFLVSFYNNEISEKSEIFDDQFSVERPDGSNFTLKIRSTKLEDSAMYFCASSEGSGSWYEQFFGPGTRLTVL.

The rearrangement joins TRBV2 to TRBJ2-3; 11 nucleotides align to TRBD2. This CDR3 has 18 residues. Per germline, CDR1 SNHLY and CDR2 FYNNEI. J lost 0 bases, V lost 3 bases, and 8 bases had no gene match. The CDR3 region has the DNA TGTGCCAGCAGTGAGGGTAGCGGGGGGGCCGGAAGCACAGATACGCAGTATTTT. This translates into CASSEGSGGAGSTDTQYF.

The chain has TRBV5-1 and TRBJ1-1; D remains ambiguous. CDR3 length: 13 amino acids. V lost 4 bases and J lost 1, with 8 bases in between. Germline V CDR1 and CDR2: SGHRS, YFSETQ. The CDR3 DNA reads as TGCGCCAGCAGCCGGGAGACGAACACTGAAGCTTTCTTT. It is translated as CASSRETNTEAFF.

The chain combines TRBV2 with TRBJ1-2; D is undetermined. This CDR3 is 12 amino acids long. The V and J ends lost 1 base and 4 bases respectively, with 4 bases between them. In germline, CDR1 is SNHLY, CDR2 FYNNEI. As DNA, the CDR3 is TGTGCCAGCAGTGAAGACTTCTATGGCTACACCTTC. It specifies CASSEDFYGYTF.

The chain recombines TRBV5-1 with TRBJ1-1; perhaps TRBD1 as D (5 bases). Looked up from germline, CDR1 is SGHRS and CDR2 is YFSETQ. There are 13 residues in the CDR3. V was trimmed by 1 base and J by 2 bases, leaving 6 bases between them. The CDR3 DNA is TGCGCCAGCAGCTTGCGGACAAACACTGAAGCTTTCTTT. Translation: CASSLRTNTEAFF.

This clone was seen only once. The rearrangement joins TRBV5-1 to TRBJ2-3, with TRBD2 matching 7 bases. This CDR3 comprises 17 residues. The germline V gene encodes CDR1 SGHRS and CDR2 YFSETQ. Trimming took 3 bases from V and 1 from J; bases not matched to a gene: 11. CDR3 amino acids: CASSSRSSGQRTDTQYF. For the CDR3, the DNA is TGCGCCAGCAGCTCGCGCTCTAGCGGCCAACGCACAGATACGCAGTATTTT.

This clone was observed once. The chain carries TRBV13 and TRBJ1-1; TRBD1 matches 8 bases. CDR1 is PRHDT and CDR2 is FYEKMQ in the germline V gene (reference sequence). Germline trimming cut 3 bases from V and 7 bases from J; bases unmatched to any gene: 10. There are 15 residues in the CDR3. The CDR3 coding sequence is TGTGCCAGCAGCTTGCCTCTCAGGGGGCGCGTTGAAGCTTTCTTT. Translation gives CASSLPLRGRVEAFF.

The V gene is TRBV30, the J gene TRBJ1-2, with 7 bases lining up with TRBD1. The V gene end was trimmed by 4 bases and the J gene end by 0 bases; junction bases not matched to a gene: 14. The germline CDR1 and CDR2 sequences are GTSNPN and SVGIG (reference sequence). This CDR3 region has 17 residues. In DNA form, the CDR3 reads TGTGCCTGGAATCGGGGAATGGGACAGCTAACTAACTATGGCTACACCTTC. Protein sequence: CAWNRGMGQLTNYGYTF.